This T cell receptor (beta chain) originates from a study of Graves' ophthalmopathy and Graves' hyperthyroidism. V was pared by 6 bases and J by 4 bases, with 9 bases of the junction left unmatched. Germline CDR1 SQVTM, CDR2 ANQGSEA. The CDR3 totals 13 residues. Amplification targeted the TCR beta CDR3 regions, with RNA transcripts as the source material. Amplification began with first-round RT-PCR using HTBI primers, then second-round multiplex PCR was performed. TCRdb processed the multiplex PCR reads anew with MiXCR; each CDR3 protein has one entry. The repertoire consists of some 380,000 distinct CDR3 sequences, with less than 20% occurring once and the leading ten covering roughly 7%. In its sample, this clonotype was seen a few times.

This sequence joins TRBV29-1 and TRBJ2-7; 7 bases match TRBD1. The sequence came from a young woman with stable Graves' hyperthyroidism. Source material: peripheral blood. CDR3 region: CSVTGATLYEQYF. The CDR3 DNA reads TGCAGCGTAACAGGGGCGACCCTATACGAGCAGTACTTC.